This entry concerns a single T cell receptor beta chain. Its antigen is as yet unknown. The sample originates from a study of T cell repertoires in cytomegalovirus infection. Study information: Shared public TCR beta signatures pointed to both CMV infection and a matching HLA type.

Study observations and caveats: Carriage of CMV together with the relevant HLA was identifiable through cumulative public TCR beta family frequency. Clonotypes of TCR beta that were HLA-C-restricted and CMV-specific dominated the ex vivo response.

One entry per CDR3 protein, called by TCRdb with MiXCR from the reads. The top ten hold around 2.7% of the sample, which has fewer than 200,000 distinct CDR3 sequences, approximately 19% seen once. The receptor's source is a human donor in good health (CMV status not recorded). Some clones in this sample may be carry-over from other donors' samples. The sample comprised PBMCs.

The CDR3 sequence is CSVDRLAGGEQYF. The CDR3 nucleotides are TGCAGCGTTGATAGGCTAGCGGGGGGCGAGCAGTACTTC. The V call is TRBV29-1, the J call TRBJ2-7; 11 bases agree with TRBD2. V lost 3 bases and J lost 6; bases outside the gene matches: 4. The V gene's germline CDR1 is SQVTM and CDR2 ANQGSEA. The CDR3 is 13 amino acids.